These T cell receptor beta chains were read from a single sample in a study of T-cell memory formation after mild COVID-19. TCRdb processed the 5' RACE reads anew with MiXCR; each CDR3 protein has one entry. The profile shows roughly 350,000 distinct CDR3 sequences, approximately 27% of them singletons. The sequenced material came from PBMCs or a T cell subset sorted from them (not recorded which). Receptors originate from an adult woman who had mild COVID-19 (a few samples of this study predate the infection). Cell type and time point are not known. Both conserved end residues are trimmed from each CDR3. For some rows the clone size is stated as once, few or many, or as a class when expanded; others skip it.

size,J,V,CDR3
-,TRBJ1-4,TRBV6-2/TRBV6-3,ASSYSIPTTNEKLF
-,TRBJ2-6,TRBV12-3/TRBV12-4,ASSLGSGASGANVLT
few,TRBJ2-2,TRBV7-9,ASIPPRAGELF
-,TRBJ2-5,TRBV5-1,ASSRNSGLKETQY
few,TRBJ2-2,TRBV7-6,ASSLAGPQTNTGELF
-,TRBJ2-1,TRBV11-2,ASSLDLLRTYNEQF
-,TRBJ2-7,TRBV4-1,ASSPHYSYEQY
-,TRBJ2-5,TRBV5-6,ASSSGTFETQY
-,TRBJ2-1,TRBV11-2,ASSFATTHEQF
-,TRBJ2-1,TRBV19,ASSIPPYNEQF
-,TRBJ1-1,TRBV29-1,SVGHSNTEAF
-,TRBJ2-1,TRBV7-9,ASSSLAGGPGPQF
-,TRBJ2-7,TRBV30,AGGHPPF
few,TRBJ2-7,TRBV7-9,ASSLFSGGAYEQY
-,TRBJ1-1,TRBV2,ASSVEGAGEAF
-,TRBJ2-7,TRBV20-1,SADRGVYEQY
-,TRBJ2-1,TRBV12-3/TRBV12-4,ASSPQTGGPYNEQF
-,TRBJ1-5,TRBV24-1,ATSDFNHHQPQH
few,TRBJ2-1,TRBV3-1,ASSPNSINEQF
-,TRBJ2-1,TRBV5-1,ASSLDVGDSYNEQF
-,TRBJ1-2,TRBV12-3/TRBV12-4,ASNEGAQTYGYT
-,TRBJ1-1,TRBV7-9,ASSWGREVFDTEAF
few,TRBJ1-2,TRBV5-1,ASSLEGDRDRFYGYT
-,TRBJ2-5,TRBV4-3,ASSTQGARSETQY
many,TRBJ1-2,TRBV10-3,AISEDRGYGYT
-,TRBJ1-1,TRBV5-1,ASSRDSMNTEAF
-,TRBJ2-1,TRBV7-2,ASSSTGARGTEQF
-,TRBJ2-1,TRBV3-1,ASSRMNEQF
-,TRBJ2-5,TRBV11-2,ASSFGHLLRETQY
-,TRBJ1-6,TRBV12-3/TRBV12-4,ASSRGQGSYSPLH
-,TRBJ2-2,TRBV6-4,ASSRSGTSITGELF
many,TRBJ2-3,TRBV7-2,ASSPYSDTQY
-,TRBJ2-5,TRBV7-8,ASSPRNRETQY
few,TRBJ1-2,TRBV5-1,ASSLGQQRFYGYT
-,TRBJ2-3,TRBV7-2,ASSSERGVRTQY
-,TRBJ2-7,TRBV29-1,SVERGGQQY
-,TRBJ2-3,TRBV29-1,SVHSGTQY
-,TRBJ2-7,TRBV12-3/TRBV12-4,ASSLGRKGVEQY
few,TRBJ2-7,TRBV29-1,SVLLVDKSYEQY
few,TRBJ2-4,TRBV3-1,ASSQVMTSGRRAKNIQY
-,TRBJ2-7,TRBV7-2,AITLGAYEQY
few,TRBJ2-5,TRBV29-1,SVESPSGADQETQY
few,TRBJ2-3,TRBV24-1,ATSEPGSDTQY
many,TRBJ2-7,TRBV3-1,ASSQDLWTSGRGYEQY
few,TRBJ2-1,TRBV29-1,SVDPFGSSGIYNEQF
once,TRBJ2-3,TRBV6-1,ASSEDRTVLSTDTQY
few,TRBJ2-3,TRBV7-9,ASSPVAGTDTQY
-,TRBJ2-5,TRBV29-1,SSRPAGRETQY
many,TRBJ1-6,TRBV9,ASSPRTGHNSPLH
few,TRBJ2-7,TRBV2,ASSRQGVNYEQY
few,TRBJ1-2,TRBV7-2,ASSLVTSDGYT
-,TRBJ1-3,TRBV24-1,ATSETGSSGNTIY
few,TRBJ1-2,TRBV25-1,ASSVQRLGGYT
-,TRBJ2-3,TRBV29-1,SVVLAGGSTDTQY
-,TRBJ2-7,TRBV5-1,ASSLGTGWDEQY